One sample yielded the 28 T cell receptor beta chains listed below, sequenced in a study of human T cells and chemical hapten exposure. TCRdb itself ran the RACE reads through MiXCR, one entry per CDR3 protein. The repertoire holds about 360,000 distinct CDR3 sequences, with approximately 6.3% as singletons. Specified time point: patch test 1, 2 weeks after DPC sensitization. Specified treatment: therapeutic diphenylcyclopropenone sensitization with weekly scalp DPC. The sample in question was whole blood, obtained in connection with sensitization to the hapten diphenylcyclopropenone (DPC). Receptors originate from a woman between 18 and 30 years old with alopecia areata. Some clones in this sample may be carry-over from other donors' samples.

V is TRBV6-5 and J is TRBJ1-1; D remains ambiguous. The CDR3 has 15 residues. V lost 5 bases and J lost 0, with 13 bases in between. Looked up from germline, CDR1 is MNHEY and CDR2 is SVGAGI. CDR3 in DNA: TGTGCCAGCAGTCCTCGTCGGGGAGTGAACACTGAAGCTTTCTTT. Its protein is CASSPRRGVNTEAFF.

V and J are TRBV4-1 and TRBJ2-7, with TRBD1 matching 7 bases. This CDR3 has 12 residues. Germline CDR1 MGHRA, CDR2 YSYEKL. The junction had 5 bases not matched to a gene; V was cut back by 10 bases and J by 2 bases. The CDR3 bases are TGCGCCACACGGGACAGTACCTACGAGCAGTACTTC. Translated, it gives CATRDSTYEQYF.

There are a few counts of this clonotype. V usage is TRBV25-1 and J usage is TRBJ2-7; maybe TRBD1 (6 bases). The CDR3 is made up of 14 amino acids. Trimming pared 8 bases from V and 9 bases from J, leaving 23 bases between. The germline gives CDR1 MGHDK, CDR2 SYGVNS. CDR3 coding DNA: TGTGCCAGCTTGCCTAGGGACAAGCCGTACACGCAGTACTTC. Protein product: CASLPRDKPYTQYF.

V usage is TRBV5-1 and J usage is TRBJ1-4; the D is unclear. The germline gives CDR1 SGHRS, CDR2 YFSETQ. The CDR3 extends over 16 amino acids. Trimming pared 8 bases from V and 0 bases from J, leaving 17 bases between. In DNA, the CDR3 is TGCGCCAGTTCAACGAATCCGGGTTCAACTAATGAAAAACTGTTTTTT. Amino acids: CASSTNPGSTNEKLFF. Variable domain in full (rest from reference TRBV5-1 and TRBJ1-4): KAGVTQTPRYLIKTRGQQVTLSCSPISGHRSVSWYQQTPGQGLQFLFEYFSETQRNKGNFPGRFSGRQFSNSRSEMNVSTLELGDSALYLCASSTNPGSTNEKLFFGSGTQLSVL.

This clonotype was found a few times. This rearrangement joins TRBV18 to TRBJ1-1, with a tentative D call TRBD1 (6 bases). This CDR3 spans 15 amino acids. V was trimmed by 6 bases and J by 0 bases, leaving 14 bases between them. Per germline, CDR1 KGHSH and CDR2 LQKENI. The CDR3 nucleotides are TGTGCCAGCTCTCGAGGACAGTTTTTGAACACTGAAGCTTTCTTT. Protein product: CASSRGQFLNTEAFF.

This clonotype was recorded many times. The CDR3 reads CASSLNYNSPLHF. CDR3 in DNA: TGTGCCAGCAGTTTAAATTATAATTCACCCCTCCACTTT. The chain joins TRBV12-3 or TRBV12-4 to TRBJ1-6, with no clear D. With 2 bases removed from V and 4 bases from J, the gap between germline ends came to 3 bases. The CDR3 consists of 13 residues.

Many counts were recorded for this clonotype. The V call is TRBV5-5, the J call TRBJ1-1, with D unresolved. Germline V gene lookup returns CDR1 SGHKS and CDR2 YYEKEE (reference sequence). The CDR3 is 15 amino acids. Trimming left V 1 base short and J 0 bases short, with 10 bases between. This CDR3 is CASSLYDGLNTEAFF. The DNA for the CDR3 is TGTGCCAGCAGCTTGTATGACGGCTTGAACACTGAAGCTTTCTTT.

This clonotype has more than one count but fewer than ten. CDR3 nucleotide sequence: TGTGCCAGCTCGGTTAACAGGGAAGCTAACTATGGCTACACCTTC. Translation: CASSVNREANYGYTF. V and J are TRBV18 and TRBJ1-2; weak D call: TRBD1 (6 bases). V lost 6 bases to trimming and J lost 0 bases, with 14 bases between them. From germline, CDR1 is KGHSH and CDR2 LQKENI. The CDR3 contains 15 residues.

This chain links TRBV6-5 with TRBJ1-1; D gene uncertain. Germline V gene lookup returns CDR1 MNHEY and CDR2 SVGAGI. The CDR3 covers 11 residues. V lost 8 bases to trimming and J lost 0 bases, with 4 bases between them. CDR3 DNA: TGTGCCAGCCATATGAACACTGAAGCTTTCTTT. This gives the protein CASHMNTEAFF.

This chain uses TRBV7-2 with TRBJ2-5; D ambiguous. The germline CDR1 and CDR2 sequences are SGHTA and FQGNSA. Trimming removed 2 bases from V and 2 bases from J, with 6 bases in between. The CDR3 is made up of 13 amino acids. This chain's CDR3 is CASSLMGQETQYF. For the CDR3, the DNA is TGTGCCAGCAGCTTAATGGGACAAGAGACCCAGTACTTC.

This clonotype came up a few times. The CDR3 region is CAISESEKGIDTQYF. In nucleotides, the CDR3 is TGTGCCATCAGTGAGTCGGAAAAGGGGATAGATACGCAGTATTTT. The rearrangement joins TRBV10-3 to TRBJ2-3, with D possibly matching TRBD1 (5 bases). This CDR3 is 15 amino acids long. Germline loops: CDR1 ENHRY, CDR2 SYGVKD. The germline V and J ends were trimmed by 0 bases and 5 bases, with 12 bases remaining between them.

The chain carries TRBV4-1 and TRBJ2-1; a weak D match, TRBD1 (6 bases). The CDR3 has 13 amino acids. V shed 1 base and J shed 8 bases, with 9 bases lying between them. CDR1 MGHRA and CDR2 YSYEKL come from the germline V gene. In DNA, the CDR3 is TGCGCCAGCAGCCAAGGTACAGGGTATGAGCAGTTCTTC. Translation gives CASSQGTGYEQFF.

V and J are TRBV7-6 and TRBJ1-2; D gene uncertain. Looked up from germline, CDR1 is SGHVS and CDR2 is FNYEAQ. Trimming removed 5 bases from V and 7 bases from J, with 14 bases in between. The CDR3 is 13 residues long. The CDR3 spells CASSLRAGSGYTF. The CDR3 nucleotides read TGTGCCAGCAGCCTCCGGGCGGGGAGTGGCTACACCTTC.

This clonotype was observed a few times. J is TRBJ2-3 and V is TRBV7-9; 7 positions agree with TRBD2. V shed 0 bases, J shed 2 bases, and the junction held 5 bases outside the gene matches. CDR1 SEHNR and CDR2 FQNEAQ come from the germline V gene (reference sequence). The CDR3 runs to 16 residues. CDR3 nucleotide sequence: TGTGCCAGCAGCTTAGCAGCGGGGAGTTCCACAGATACGCAGTATTTT. It encodes CASSLAAGSSTDTQYF.

Regarding this clonotype: A much larger clone sits a single nucleotide away, making a read error possible. The chain recombines TRBV4-2 with TRBJ2-7; TRBD2 is a possible D gene (8 bases). There are 17 residues in the CDR3. Germline CDR1 and CDR2: LGHNA and YNFKEQ. CDR3 loop: CASSQSPGGGRSYELYF. CDR3 sequence (DNA): TGTGCCAGCAGCCAAAGTCCGGGAGGGGGCAGGTCCTACGAGCTGTACTTC.

This clonotype was seen ten or more times. The rearrangement uses TRBV12-3 or TRBV12-4 and TRBJ1-5; 7 bases agree with TRBD1. The CDR3 is made up of 15 amino acids. With V trimmed by 5 bases and J by 2 bases, 6 bases remained unmatched. The CDR3 region is CASSPTGVGNQPQHF. DNA for the CDR3: TGTGCCAGCAGTCCAACAGGGGTCGGCAATCAGCCCCAGCATTTT.

Points on this clonotype: It may be a read error: a sequence one base away is much more abundant. This chain joins TRBV7-9 and TRBJ2-3, with D unresolved. The V end lost 4 bases, the J end lost 3 bases, and 11 bases lay between the germline ends. Germline V gives CDR1 SEHNR, CDR2 FQNEAQ (reference sequence). This CDR3 has 14 amino acids. CDR3 coding DNA: TGTGCCAGCAGCTCCCGTCCTGGAACAGATACGCAGTATTTT. As protein: CASSSRPGTDTQYF.

This clonotype appeared a few times. The CDR3 protein is CASSIDSAKPGELFF. The CDR3 nucleotides are TGTGCCAGCAGTATCGACAGCGCCAAACCCGGGGAGCTGTTTTTT. V gene TRBV2 combines with J gene TRBJ2-2, with D tentatively TRBD1 (5 bases). The germline CDR1 and CDR2 sequences are SNHLY and FYNNEI. This CDR3 spans 15 amino acids. The V end lost 5 bases, the J end lost 6 bases, and 16 bases lay between the germline ends.

With regard to this clonotype: This sequence may be a read error, since a much larger clone differs from it by one base. The chain combines TRBV27 with TRBJ1-1; maybe TRBD1 (5 bases). Between the trimmed V and J ends, which lost 6 bases and 5 bases, there was a span of 22 bases. This CDR3 has 16 residues. Germline loops: CDR1 MNHEY, CDR2 SMNVEV (reference sequence). The CDR3 protein is CASRFQFDSGGTEAFF. The CDR3 DNA is TGTGCCAGCAGATTTCAATTTGACAGCGGGGGGACTGAAGCTTTCTTT.

This chain uses TRBV4-3 with TRBJ2-3; 10 bases fit TRBD2. Trimming removed 6 bases from V and 3 bases from J; junction bases left unmatched: 9. CDR3 length equals 16 residues. Germline loops: CDR1 LGHNA, CDR2 YSLEER. CDR3 sequence reads: CASSKGLAGVTDTQYF. CDR3 DNA: TGCGCCAGCAGTAAAGGGCTAGCGGGGGTGACAGATACGCAGTATTTT.

Points on this clonotype: This may stem from a read error, because a much larger clone lies one nucleotide away. V usage is TRBV7-2 and J usage is TRBJ2-7; no definite D call. CDR1 is SGHTA and CDR2 is FQGNSA in the germline V gene. Trimming pared 2 bases from V and 4 bases from J, leaving 18 bases between. The CDR3 runs to 16 residues. CDR3 DNA: TGTGCCAGCAGCTTACTTAAGGCTGGCGGTATTTACGAGCAGTACTTC. Translating it yields CASSLLKAGGIYEQYF. The variable domain in full, with the rest retrieved from reference TRBV7-2 and TRBJ2-7, is GAGVSQSPSNKVTEKGKDVELRCDPISGHTALYWYRQSLGQGLEFLIYFQGNSAPDKSGLPSDRFSAERTGGSVSTLTIQRTQQEDSAVYLCASSLLKAGGIYEQYFGPGTRLTVT.

V is TRBV14 and J is TRBJ1-1, with unresolved D. In germline, CDR1 is SGHDN, CDR2 FVKESK. The CDR3 runs to 13 residues. Trimming left V 5 bases short and J 2 bases short, with 9 bases between. The CDR3 reads CASSTWANTEAFF. CDR3 DNA: TGTGCCAGCAGCACGTGGGCAAACACTGAAGCTTTCTTT.

This clonotype was counted a few times. The V gene is TRBV18, the J gene TRBJ1-1; tentative D call: TRBD1 (5 bases). The ends were cut back, 5 bases at V and 1 base at J, with 11 bases in the middle. The germline V gene has CDR1 KGHSH and CDR2 LQKENI. CDR3 length equals 14 residues. The CDR3 DNA sequence: TGTGCCAGCTCAGCCTCCGGGGGGAACACTGAAGCTTTCTTT. Protein product: CASSASGGNTEAFF.

The chain recombines TRBV6-2 or TRBV6-3 with TRBJ1-5; D call uncertain. V shed 2 bases and J shed 5 bases, with 4 bases lying between them. CDR3 length: 12 amino acids. CDR1 and CDR2 (germline): MNHEY, SVGEGT. This chain's CDR3 is CASSYTHQPQHF. CDR3 DNA: TGTGCCAGCAGTTACACACATCAGCCCCAGCATTTT.

This clonotype occurred many times. This chain uses TRBV4-3 with TRBJ1-6; TRBD1 might be the D (5 bases). V was trimmed by 2 bases and J by 7 bases, leaving 12 bases between them. The germline V gene encodes CDR1 LGHNA and CDR2 YSLEER. The CDR3 has 15 amino acids. This CDR3 is CASSQLGDSNSPLHF. The CDR3 DNA follows: TGCGCCAGCAGCCAACTCGGCGACAGCAATTCACCCCTCCACTTT.

This chain's CDR3 is CASSLLGAETQYF. CDR3 nucleotide sequence: TGTGCCAGCAGCTTGTTAGGGGCCGAGACCCAGTACTTC. The V call is TRBV5-5, the J call TRBJ2-5; possibly TRBD1 for D (5 bases). Trimming shortened V by 1 base and J by 5 bases, and 9 bases separated the two germline ends. Germline CDR1 is SGHKS and CDR2 is YYEKEE (reference sequence). The CDR3 runs 13 residues.

This clonotype was seen only a few times. The chain couples TRBV2 to TRBJ1-1, with 8 bases aligning to TRBD1. This CDR3 is 12 amino acids long. Per germline, CDR1 SNHLY and CDR2 FYNNEI. Germline trimming cut 3 bases from V and 14 bases from J; bases unmatched to any gene: 8. The CDR3 region is CASSDPGGSKFF. Written as DNA, the CDR3 is TGTGCCAGCAGTGATCCAGGGGGCTCTAAGTTCTTT.

This clonotype came up many times. The chain links TRBV29-1 to TRBJ2-3; TRBD2 aligns across 12 bases. The CDR3 covers 16 residues. Germline-derived CDR1 and CDR2 are SQVTM and ANQGSEA. J was trimmed by 6 bases and V by 2 bases; bases with no gene match: 9. CDR3 in amino acids: CSVESSSGGGRDTQYF. DNA for the CDR3: TGCAGCGTTGAATCCTCTAGCGGGGGGGGTCGGGATACGCAGTATTTT.